This TCR beta chain was observed in a study of blood T cell repertoires in COVID-19. As for the study in general: Some COVID-19 samples were acute and others convalescent; all came from the United States, Italy and Spain.

Germline loops: CDR1 SGHRS, CDR2 YFSETQ. Trimming removed 0 bases at V and 0 bases at J, with 20 bases between. The length of the CDR3 is 19 residues. Sequencing was performed with immunoSEQ multiplex PCR; in TCRdb, only in-frame clones are kept and a portion is missing. The sample lists approximately 97,000 clones; 80% to 95% were seen once. The sequenced sample consisted of peripheral blood. The rearrangement links TRBV5-1 to TRBJ2-3; D perhaps matches TRBD2 (6 bases). This clonotype was sampled from a woman aged 50 to 65 with COVID-19, enrolled during active disease. The CDR3 sequence: CASSLGALLVAGSTDTQYF. In DNA form, the CDR3 reads TGCGCCAGCAGCTTGGGGGCCCTTCTGGTTGCGGGGAGCACAGATACGCAGTATTTT.